The sequence of this T cell receptor beta chain was determined in a study of cytomegalovirus exposure and HLA in healthy donors. Points from the study as a whole: Associated with HLA alleles at 0.05 false discovery rate in a later analysis were approximately 17,000 TCR beta sequences.

PCR amplification relied on 60 Vbeta primers (plus 13 Jbeta primers). Repertoires were generated with immunoSEQ multiplex PCR, while TCRdb's copy carries only in-frame clones and drops some. The sample has 55,000 to 70,000 clones; 80% to 90% are singletons. Likely unrecorded immune exposures existed in these nominally healthy donors. A note on this clone: What it binds is not known.

This receptor was identified in a woman aged 25 to 39 in good health and CMV-seronegative. Sequences were obtained from PBMCs.

The CDR3 loop reads CASSLWRGLFDNEQFF. DNA of the CDR3: TGTGCCAGCAGTTTATGGAGGGGGCTTTTCGACAATGAGCAGTTCTTC. V and J are TRBV28 and TRBJ2-1; TRBD1 matches at 7 bases. The CDR3 is 16 amino acids. Trimming at V came to 0 bases and at J to 5 bases, leaving 7 bases not matched to a gene. Germline lookup yields CDR1 MDHEN and CDR2 SYDVKM. Full variable domain (outside the CDR3, taken from reference TRBV28 and TRBJ2-1): DVKVTQSSRYLVKRTGEKVFLECVQDMDHENMFWYRQDPGLGLRLIYFSYDVKMKEKGDIPEGYSVSREKKERFSLILESASTNQTSMYLCASSLWRGLFDNEQFFGPGTRLTVL.